This T cell receptor beta chain derives from a study of shared clonotypes between healthy human individuals. Those who donated were healthy HIV-negative adults, with no recent acute infections or vaccinations reported. Germline lookup yields CDR1 SGHRS and CDR2 YFSETQ. V lost 1 base to trimming and J lost 2 bases, with 9 bases between them. CDR3 length: 14 amino acids. In replicate PCRs of sorted subsets, roughly 200 ng DNA, about 30,000 T cell genomes, was used. Profiling relied on immunoSEQ multiplex PCR, and the TCRdb table lists in-frame clones only, not all of them. The data hold 2,500,000 or so clones, with around nine tenths observed a single time.

Specimen: naive CD4+ T cells sorted from blood. The subset denotes: CD45RA+ positively selected. The chain is built from TRBV5-1 and TRBJ1-1; no definite D call. The source is a man between 18 and 35 years old in good health. CDR3 in amino acids: CASSLTEVNTEAFF. The CDR3, as DNA: TGCGCCAGCAGCTTGACAGAGGTTAACACTGAAGCTTTCTTT.